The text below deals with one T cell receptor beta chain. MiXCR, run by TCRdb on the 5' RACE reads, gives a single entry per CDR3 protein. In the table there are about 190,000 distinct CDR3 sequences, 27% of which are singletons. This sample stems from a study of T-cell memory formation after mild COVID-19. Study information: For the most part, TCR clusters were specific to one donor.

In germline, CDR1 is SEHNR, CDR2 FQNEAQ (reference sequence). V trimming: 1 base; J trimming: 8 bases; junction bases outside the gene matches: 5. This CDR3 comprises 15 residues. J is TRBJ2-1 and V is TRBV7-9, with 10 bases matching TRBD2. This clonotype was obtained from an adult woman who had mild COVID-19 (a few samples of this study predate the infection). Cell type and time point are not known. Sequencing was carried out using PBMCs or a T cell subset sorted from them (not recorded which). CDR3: CASSLGLAGVDEQFF. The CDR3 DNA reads TGTGCCAGCAGCTTAGGGCTAGCGGGAGTCGATGAGCAGTTCTTC.